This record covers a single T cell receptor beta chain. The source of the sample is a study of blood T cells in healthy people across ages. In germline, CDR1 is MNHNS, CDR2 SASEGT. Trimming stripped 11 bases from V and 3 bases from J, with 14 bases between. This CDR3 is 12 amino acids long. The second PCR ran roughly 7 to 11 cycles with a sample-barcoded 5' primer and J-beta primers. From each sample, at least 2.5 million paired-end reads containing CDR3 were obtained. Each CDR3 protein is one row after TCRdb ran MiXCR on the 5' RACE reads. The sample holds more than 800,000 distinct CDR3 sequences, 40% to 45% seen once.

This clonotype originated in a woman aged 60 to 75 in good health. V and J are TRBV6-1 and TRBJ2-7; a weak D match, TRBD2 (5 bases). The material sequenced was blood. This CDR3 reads CASRAGDYEQYF. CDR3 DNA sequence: TGTGCCTCGAGGGCAGGTGACTACGAGCAGTACTTC.